The T cell receptor (beta chain) described here comes from a study of T-cell reconstitution after alpha-beta-depleted transplantation in children. There are many counts of this clonotype. The CDR3 extends over 13 amino acids. V lost 3 bases, J lost 2 bases, and 7 bases lay in between. The germline gives CDR1 SGHDT, CDR2 YYEEEE. TCRbeta library preparation incorporated unique molecular identifiers. Each CDR3 protein gets one entry after TCRdb re-called the PCR reads with MiXCR. The top ten clones hold approximately 4.7% of a sample with some 200,000 distinct CDR3 sequences, around 8.9% of them seen once.

The sample in question was PBMCs from the stem cell graft donor, obtained from the stem cell graft. The sequence was collected from a human donor who donated a stem cell graft to a child with SCID. The chain recombines TRBV5-6 with TRBJ2-3; D unclear. In DNA form, the CDR3 reads TGTGCCAGCAGCTGGGATTACACAGATACGCAGTATTTT. Translating it yields CASSWDYTDTQYF.